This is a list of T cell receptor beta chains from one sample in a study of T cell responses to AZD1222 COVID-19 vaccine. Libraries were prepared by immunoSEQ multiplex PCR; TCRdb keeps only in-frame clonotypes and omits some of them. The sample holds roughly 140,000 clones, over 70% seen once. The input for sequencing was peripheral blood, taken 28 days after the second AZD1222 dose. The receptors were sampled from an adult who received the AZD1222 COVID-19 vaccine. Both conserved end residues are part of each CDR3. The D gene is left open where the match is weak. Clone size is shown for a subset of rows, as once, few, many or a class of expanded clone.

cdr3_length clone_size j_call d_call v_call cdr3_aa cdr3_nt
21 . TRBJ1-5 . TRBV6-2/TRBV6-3 CASSYSVPGARGSRSNQPQHF TGTGCCAGCAGTTACTCCGTCCCAGGAGCGAGGGGATCCAGGAGCAATCAGCCCCAGCATTTT
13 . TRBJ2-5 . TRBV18 CASSSVRKETQYF TGTGCCAGCTCATCGGTCCGGAAAGAGACCCAGTACTTC
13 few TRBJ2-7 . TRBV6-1 CASSEGIGYEQYF TGTGCCAGCAGTGAAGGCATAGGCTACGAGCAGTACTTC
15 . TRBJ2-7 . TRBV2 CASRGDTGLKVEQYF TGTGCCAGCAGGGGCGATACAGGGCTGAAGGTCGAGCAGTACTTC
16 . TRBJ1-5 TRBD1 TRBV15 CATSRIWTGNNQPQHF TGTGCCACCAGCAGGATCTGGACAGGGAACAATCAGCCCCAGCATTTT
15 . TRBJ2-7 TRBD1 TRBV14 CASSQTGTGIPEQYF TGTGCCAGCAGCCAAACCGGGACAGGGATTCCCGAGCAGTACTTC
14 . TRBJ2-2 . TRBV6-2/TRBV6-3 CASSYSTNAAELFF TGTGCCAGCAGTTACTCGACGAATGCGGCCGAGCTGTTTTTT
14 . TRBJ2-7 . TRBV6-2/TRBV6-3 CASSYKPGPYEQYF TGTGCCAGCAGTTACAAGCCGGGGCCCTACGAGCAGTACTTC
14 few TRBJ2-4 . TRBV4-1 CASSQVGGKNIQYF TGCGCCAGCAGCCAAGTCGGTGGCAAAAACATTCAGTACTTC
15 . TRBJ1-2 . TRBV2 CASSEGTARVGGYTF TGTGCCAGCAGTGAAGGGACGGCCCGTGTCGGCGGCTACACCTTC
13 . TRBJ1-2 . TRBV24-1 CATSDSGYYGYTF TGTGCCACCAGTGATTCGGGTTACTATGGCTACACCTTC
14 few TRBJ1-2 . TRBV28 CASSSPSAHYGYTF TGTGCCAGCAGTTCGCCATCCGCACATTATGGCTACACCTTC
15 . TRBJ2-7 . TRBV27 CASNPKAPSSYEQYF TGTGCCAGCAACCCTAAGGCGCCAAGCTCCTACGAGCAGTACTTC
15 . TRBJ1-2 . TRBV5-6 CASSQKRTANYGYTF TGTGCCAGCAGCCAAAAGAGGACAGCTAACTATGGCTACACCTTC
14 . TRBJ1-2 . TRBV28 CASSYIDRTYGYTF TGTGCCAGCAGTTATATCGACAGGACCTATGGCTACACCTTC
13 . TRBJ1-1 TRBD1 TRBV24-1 CATQGQGRTEAFF TGTGCCACCCAGGGACAGGGTCGAACTGAAGCTTTCTTT
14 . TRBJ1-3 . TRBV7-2 CASSLAGSGNTIYF TGTGCCAGCAGCTTAGCAGGGTCTGGAAACACCATATATTTT
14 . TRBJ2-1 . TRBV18 CASSPGTHWDEQFF TGTGCCAGCTCACCGGGGACCCATTGGGATGAGCAGTTCTTC
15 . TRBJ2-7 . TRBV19 CASSIYPLGAYEQYF TGTGCCAGTAGTATTTACCCACTAGGGGCCTACGAGCAGTACTTC
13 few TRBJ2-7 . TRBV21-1 CASRDRSSYEQYF TGTGCCAGCAGGGACAGGAGCTCCTACGAGCAGTACTTC
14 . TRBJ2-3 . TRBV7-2 CASSLSPGGDTQYF TGTGCCAGCAGCTTATCCCCCGGGGGAGATACGCAGTATTTT
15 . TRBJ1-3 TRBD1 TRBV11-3 CASSLTGAAGNTIYF TGTGCCAGCAGCCTGACAGGGGCGGCTGGAAACACCATATATTTT
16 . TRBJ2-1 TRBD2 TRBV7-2 CASSKLAGGTYNEQFF TGTGCCAGCAGCAAGCTAGCGGGAGGGACCTACAATGAGCAGTTCTTC
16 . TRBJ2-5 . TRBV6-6 CASSYSGRRNQETQYF TGTGCCAGCAGTTACTCAGGTCGAAGAAACCAAGAGACCCAGTACTTC
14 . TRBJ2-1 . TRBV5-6 CASSLRVGYNEQFF TGTGCCAGCAGCTTACGTGTCGGATACAATGAGCAGTTCTTC
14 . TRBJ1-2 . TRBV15 CATTNTQGNYGYTF TGTGCCACCACCAATACACAGGGTAACTATGGCTACACCTTC
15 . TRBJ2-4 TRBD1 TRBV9 CASSAEGAGKNIQYF TGTGCCAGCAGCGCCGAGGGGGCAGGCAAAAACATTCAGTACTTC
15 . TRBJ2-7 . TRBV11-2 CASSLGMGQLYEQYF TGTGCCAGCAGCTTAGGAATGGGCCAGCTCTACGAGCAGTACTTC
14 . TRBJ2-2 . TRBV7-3 CASSLRSNAGELFF TGTGCCAGCAGCTTAAGGTCTAACGCCGGGGAGCTGTTTTTT
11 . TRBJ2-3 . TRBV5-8 CASSFRNTQYF TGTGCCAGCAGCTTCCGGAATACGCAGTATTTT